A single sample gave rise to the 2 T cell receptor beta chains below, sequenced in a study of cytomegalovirus exposure and HLA in healthy donors. Produced via immunoSEQ multiplex PCR; TCRdb's table is partial and in-frame only. The sample includes 50,000 to 80,000 clones, about 89% seen only once; the top ten take around 1.7%. The sequencing sample was made of PBMCs. Source of these receptors: a woman between 18 and 30 years old in good health and CMV-seronegative.

This clone was seen just once. V is TRBV27 and J is TRBJ2-7; the match to TRBD1 covers 8 bases. This CDR3 is built from 15 residues. Unmatched junction bases numbered 12, after V lost 5 bases and J lost 6 bases. The germline gives CDR1 MNHEY, CDR2 SMNVEV (reference sequence). CDR3 sequence: CASSPYATGTGEQYF. CDR3 nucleotides: TGTGCCAGCAGTCCCTACGCTACGGGGACAGGCGAGCAGTACTTC.

V is TRBV28 and J is TRBJ1-2; 9 bases agree with TRBD1. CDR1 MDHEN and CDR2 SYDVKM come from the germline V gene. This CDR3 has 16 amino acids. The V segment lost 4 bases and the J segment 1 base; nucleotides outside the gene matches: 7. This CDR3 reads CASSWGQGDNNYGYTF. For the CDR3, the DNA is TGTGCCAGCAGTTGGGGACAGGGAGATAATAACTATGGCTACACCTTC.